Listed below are T cell receptor beta chains from one sample, sequenced in a study of T cells expressing NK-cell markers. TCRdb processed the 5' RACE reads again and assigns one entry to each CDR3 protein, with no DNA. This listing includes 6,000 to 7,500 distinct CDR3 sequences. Sequencing was performed on blood T cells: a sorted CD56 or NKG2C T cell subset, CD4+ or CD8+ T cells, or bulk PBMC T cells (not recorded which). These receptors were obtained from a man between 18 and 69 years old in good health. Each CDR3 is given with its conserved first and last residue. Clone size is stated in some rows and not others, as once, few, many or a class when expanded.

cdr3_aa: CASSGGADDTQYF
v_call: TRBV6-4
j_call: TRBJ2-3
clone_size: .

cdr3_aa: CASSKGQGKDEQFF
v_call: TRBV6-1
j_call: TRBJ2-1
clone_size: .

cdr3_aa: CASSLTGNHEQYF
v_call: TRBV28
j_call: TRBJ2-7
clone_size: .

cdr3_aa: CASSFGTGHNTGELFF
v_call: TRBV5-4
j_call: TRBJ2-2
clone_size: .

cdr3_aa: CATNGGGSYEQYF
v_call: TRBV10-3
j_call: TRBJ2-7
clone_size: .

cdr3_aa: CASSLVRRLASYNEQFF
v_call: TRBV5-1
j_call: TRBJ2-1
clone_size: large

cdr3_aa: CASSFGTASTDTQYF
v_call: TRBV2
j_call: TRBJ2-3
clone_size: .

cdr3_aa: CASSLVPRGGIRYGYTF
v_call: TRBV5-1
j_call: TRBJ1-2
clone_size: .

cdr3_aa: CSARVVDRATEAFF
v_call: TRBV20-1
j_call: TRBJ1-1
clone_size: .

cdr3_aa: CASSLYAFSEAFF
v_call: TRBV12-3/TRBV12-4
j_call: TRBJ1-1
clone_size: .

cdr3_aa: CASTAKVETGEAFF
v_call: TRBV4-2
j_call: TRBJ1-1
clone_size: .

cdr3_aa: CASSRERSGGSNEQFF
v_call: TRBV4-2
j_call: TRBJ2-1
clone_size: .

cdr3_aa: CASRSDRDTNEQFF
v_call: TRBV12-3/TRBV12-4
j_call: TRBJ2-1
clone_size: .

cdr3_aa: CASSLPAGVQETQYF
v_call: TRBV3-1
j_call: TRBJ2-5
clone_size: .

cdr3_aa: CASSLNVGTEAFF
v_call: TRBV12-3/TRBV12-4
j_call: TRBJ1-1
clone_size: medium-sized

cdr3_aa: CASSQALGTDTQYF
v_call: TRBV4-2
j_call: TRBJ2-3
clone_size: .

cdr3_aa: CASSPHDNSPLHF
v_call: TRBV18
j_call: TRBJ1-6
clone_size: .

cdr3_aa: CASSEAGNNEQFF
v_call: TRBV6-4
j_call: TRBJ2-1
clone_size: .

cdr3_aa: CSVETSGMGVNEQYF
v_call: TRBV29-1
j_call: TRBJ2-7
clone_size: .

cdr3_aa: CASSLQADGELFF
v_call: TRBV28
j_call: TRBJ2-2
clone_size: medium-sized

cdr3_aa: CASSELSDSSYEQYF
v_call: TRBV6-1
j_call: TRBJ2-7
clone_size: .

cdr3_aa: CATSRGSGSGANVLTF
v_call: TRBV15
j_call: TRBJ2-6
clone_size: .

cdr3_aa: CASTETSGGSGTDTQYF
v_call: TRBV6-1
j_call: TRBJ2-3
clone_size: .

cdr3_aa: CASSPRQGRTEAFF
v_call: TRBV3-1
j_call: TRBJ1-1
clone_size: .

cdr3_aa: CASSSGAGEINEQFF
v_call: TRBV11-2
j_call: TRBJ2-1
clone_size: .

cdr3_aa: CASTRDHTEAFF
v_call: TRBV5-1
j_call: TRBJ1-1
clone_size: .

cdr3_aa: CASSLRRVAGADTQYF
v_call: TRBV14
j_call: TRBJ2-3
clone_size: .

cdr3_aa: CASSLSGGESGELFF
v_call: TRBV6-4
j_call: TRBJ2-2
clone_size: .

cdr3_aa: CASSYSSESYEQYF
v_call: TRBV6-5
j_call: TRBJ2-7
clone_size: .

cdr3_aa: CASSLVNGPAALFF
v_call: TRBV7-6
j_call: TRBJ2-2
clone_size: .

cdr3_aa: CASSLATGSPPYGYTF
v_call: TRBV7-8
j_call: TRBJ1-2
clone_size: .

cdr3_aa: CASSQGEDLREQYF
v_call: TRBV4-2
j_call: TRBJ2-7
clone_size: .

cdr3_aa: CASSLGQGTQYF
v_call: TRBV11-3
j_call: TRBJ2-5
clone_size: .

cdr3_aa: CASSAYVRVAYNSPLHF
v_call: TRBV6-1
j_call: TRBJ1-6
clone_size: .

cdr3_aa: CSARGGASSGNEQFF
v_call: TRBV20-1
j_call: TRBJ2-1
clone_size: .

cdr3_aa: CSARLQGGLTQETQYF
v_call: TRBV20-1
j_call: TRBJ2-5
clone_size: .

cdr3_aa: CASSLGQSNQPQHF
v_call: TRBV7-9
j_call: TRBJ1-5
clone_size: .

cdr3_aa: CASSYGSNSGNTIYF
v_call: TRBV6-5
j_call: TRBJ1-3
clone_size: .

cdr3_aa: CASSLDISGGTDTQYF
v_call: TRBV5-5
j_call: TRBJ2-3
clone_size: .